These 23 T cell receptor beta chains were sequenced from one sample in a study of cytomegalovirus exposure and HLA in healthy donors. PCR involved 60 Vbeta and 13 Jbeta primers. Measured with immunoSEQ multiplex PCR; TCRdb has only the in-frame clones, and not every one. Found here are tens of thousands of clones, roughly 80% of them singletons; the top ten hold about 1.2%. The sample was PBMCs. The receptors come from a girl aged 2-9 years in good health and CMV-seropositive.

The CDR3 region has the DNA TGCAGCTTCCGCAGGGGGAACACTGAAGCTTTCTTT. Protein sequence: CSFRRGNTEAFF. V is TRBV29-1 and J is TRBJ1-1; TRBD1 might be the D (6 bases). Trimming removed 8 bases from V and 1 base from J, with 11 bases in between. The CDR3 has 12 residues. CDR1 is SQVTM and CDR2 is ANQGSEA in the germline V gene. Combining the CDR3 with reference TRBV29-1 and TRBJ1-1 gives the whole variable domain SAVISQKPSRDICQRGTSLTIQCQVDSQVTMMFWYRQQPGQSLTLIATANQGSEATYESGFVIDKFPISRPNLTFSTLTVSNMSPEDSSIYLCSFRRGNTEAFFGQGTRLTVV.

The chain has TRBV5-1 and TRBJ1-2; a weak D match, TRBD1 (6 bases). The CDR3 is made up of 17 amino acids. V shed 2 bases and J shed 5 bases, with 22 bases lying between them. In germline, CDR1 is SGHRS, CDR2 YFSETQ. DNA of the CDR3: TGCGCCAGCAGCTTTCCCAACACCGGACAGCTGAGGTATGGCTACACCTTC. Encoded protein: CASSFPNTGQLRYGYTF.

Comment on this clone: At one of its ends the junction is not consistent with the germline gene, which may arise from a read error. The chain couples TRBV7-9 to TRBJ1-1; TRBD1 aligns across 7 bases. Germline loops: CDR1 SEHNR, CDR2 FQNEAQ (reference sequence). The CDR3 consists of 12 residues. CDR3 residues: CSSISTGAEAFF. CDR3 bases: TGTTCCAGCATCTCAACAGGGGCCGAAGCTTTCTTT.

The J gene is TRBJ2-7, the V gene TRBV15, with 8 nucleotides matching TRBD1. Per the germline V gene, CDR1 is LNHNV and CDR2 is YYDKDF (reference sequence). The CDR3 spans 13 residues. V dropped 6 bases and J dropped 5; count of bases not matched to a gene: 6. CDR3 protein: CATRSDRGDEQYF. Written as DNA, the CDR3 is TGTGCCACCAGGTCAGACAGGGGAGACGAGCAGTACTTC.

CDR3 nucleotides: TGCGCCAGCAGCTTGTTAGCGAGGAGTGGCTACACCTTC. Its translation is CASSLLARSGYTF. This chain links TRBV5-1 with TRBJ1-2; D unclear. The V gene's germline CDR1 is SGHRS and CDR2 YFSETQ. Trimming stripped 1 base from V and 7 bases from J, with 11 bases between. The CDR3 extends over 13 amino acids.

V usage is TRBV7-9 and J usage is TRBJ1-2; 8 bases agree with TRBD1. This CDR3 region has 17 residues. CDR1 is SEHNR, CDR2 FQNEAQ, per germline (reference sequence). The J segment lost 8 bases and the V segment lost 8 bases, leaving 22 bases of the junction unmatched. This CDR3 reads CASAIRLSGQGSDGYTF. CDR3 sequence (DNA): TGTGCCAGCGCCATCAGGTTGTCCGGACAGGGTTCTGACGGCTACACCTTC. The full variable domain, in which reference TRBV7-9 and TRBJ1-2 provide the parts outside the CDR3, is DTGVSQNPRHKITKRGQNVTFRCDPISEHNRLYWYRQTLGQGPEFLTYFQNEAQLEKSRLLSDRFSAERPKGSFSTLEIQRTEQGDSAMYLCASAIRLSGQGSDGYTFGSGTRLTVV.

This clone was counted a few times. The genes are TRBV18 and TRBJ1-1, with 11 bases matching TRBD1. CDR1 is KGHSH and CDR2 is LQKENI in the germline V gene. The length of the CDR3 is 14 residues. Trimming removed 5 bases from V and 4 bases from J; junction bases left unmatched: 3. CDR3 bases: TGTGCCAGCTCAACCGGGACAGGGGGCACTGAAGCTTTCTTT. This encodes CASSTGTGGTEAFF.

The chain uses TRBV28 and TRBJ2-5; D may be TRBD2 (5 bases). The CDR3 contains 13 residues. From germline, CDR1 is MDHEN and CDR2 SYDVKM. V was shortened by 2 bases and J by 5 bases, with 9 bases between the two germline ends. DNA for the CDR3: TGTGCCAGCAGTTTACCGGGAACGGAGACCCAGTACTTC. Its protein is CASSLPGTETQYF. The complete variable domain, with remaining parts taken from reference TRBV28 and TRBJ2-5, reads DVKVTQSSRYLVKRTGEKVFLECVQDMDHENMFWYRQDPGLGLRLIYFSYDVKMKEKGDIPEGYSVSREKKERFSLILESASTNQTSMYLCASSLPGTETQYFGPGTRLLVL.

The chain employs TRBV28 and TRBJ2-7, with 7 bases matching TRBD1. CDR1 is MDHEN, CDR2 SYDVKM, per germline. This CDR3 is built from 15 residues. The trim removed 4 bases at V and 6 bases at J, leaving 12 bases unmatched. Written as DNA, the CDR3 is TGTGCCAGCAGTTCAACCCAGGACAGGAGCGGCGAGCAGTACTTC. Translating it yields CASSSTQDRSGEQYF.

The rearrangement links TRBV6-5 to TRBJ2-5; 7 bases agree with TRBD1. The better agreement between TRBJ2-7 and the DNA end casts doubt on the J call. The CDR3 covers 12 residues. Germline V gene data show CDR1 as MNHEY and CDR2 as SVGAGI. The CDR3 here is CATRTGSYEQYF. DNA of the CDR3: TGTGCCACCCGGACAGGCTCCTACGAGCAGTACTTC.

The rearrangement links TRBV4-1 to TRBJ2-5, with 10 bases identical to TRBD2. After removal of 0 bases from V and 9 bases from J, the junction contained 13 bases not matched to a gene. Germline CDR1 and CDR2: MGHRA and YSYEKL. CDR3 length: 17 amino acids. In DNA form, the CDR3 reads TGCGCCAGCAGCCAAGATAGGGTAGCGGGAGGACCGGGAGCCCAGTACTTC. Protein sequence: CASSQDRVAGGPGAQYF.

The chain carries TRBV10-3 and TRBJ2-7; no reliable D call. Trimming removed 3 bases at V and 1 base at J, with 7 bases between. Looked up from germline, CDR1 is ENHRY and CDR2 is SYGVKD. The length of the CDR3 is 13 residues. CDR3: CAISETQSYEQYF. The CDR3 DNA sequence: TGTGCCATCAGTGAAACACAATCCTACGAGCAGTACTTC.

A few counts support this clone. The chain recombines TRBV5-4 with TRBJ1-1; 7 nucleotides agree with TRBD1. Germline assignment: CDR1 SGHNT and CDR2 YYREEE (reference sequence). This CDR3 is 16 amino acids long. The junction had 8 bases not matched to a gene; V was cut back by 3 bases and J by 0 bases. The chain's CDR3 is CASSSTDRSMNTEAFF. CDR3 DNA sequence: TGTGCCAGCAGCTCCACGGACAGGAGCATGAACACTGAAGCTTTCTTT.

J is TRBJ2-1 and V is TRBV23-1; the D is unclear. TRBV23-1 is flagged as an ORF with uncertain function. The V gene lost 7 bases and the J gene lost 5 bases, with 12 bases spanning the gap. This CDR3 is 13 amino acids long. This chain's CDR3 is CASTRCNHNEQFF. The CDR3 coding sequence is TGCGCCAGCACCCGGTGCAATCACAATGAGCAGTTCTTC.

This chain uses TRBV7-9 with TRBJ1-1; possible D gene TRBD1, 5 bases. The germline gives CDR1 SEHNR, CDR2 FQNEAQ (reference sequence). Trimming cost V 3 bases and J 8 bases, with 13 bases left between them. CDR3 length: 13 amino acids. CDR3 in amino acids: CASSLVGTSEAFF. DNA of the CDR3: TGTGCCAGCAGCTTGGTCGGGACTTCGGAAGCTTTCTTT.

This clone has only one observation. DNA of the CDR3: TGCGCCAGCAGCCTCTGGACAGCTCCCCCCTACGAGCAGTACTTC. Translating gives CASSLWTAPPYEQYF. The V gene is TRBV5-1, the J gene TRBJ2-7; D might be TRBD1 (6 bases). CDR3 length: 15 amino acids. Germline assignment: CDR1 SGHRS and CDR2 YFSETQ. Trimming shortened V by 4 bases and J by 2 bases, and 16 bases separated the two germline ends.

This clone appeared a few times. V is TRBV30 and J is TRBJ2-3; TRBD2 matches at 13 bases. V lost 2 bases to trimming and J lost 3 bases; unmatched junction nucleotides: 2. Per the germline V gene, CDR1 is GTSNPN and CDR2 is SVGIG (reference sequence). There are 15 residues in the CDR3. This CDR3 is CAWSWTSGRTDTQYF. CDR3 coding DNA: TGTGCCTGGAGTTGGACTAGCGGGAGAACAGATACGCAGTATTTT.

The chain is built from TRBV20-1 and TRBJ1-4; D gene ambiguous. The CDR3 extends over 11 amino acids. The V end was cut by 5 bases, the J end by 5 bases, with 6 bases between. From germline, CDR1 is DFQATT and CDR2 SNEGSKA (reference sequence). CDR3 amino acids: CSAPQNEKLFF. The CDR3 coding sequence is TGCAGTGCTCCTCAGAATGAAAAACTGTTTTTT.

The J gene is TRBJ2-7, the V gene TRBV6-1; 7 positions agree with TRBD1. The germline CDR1 and CDR2 sequences are MNHNS and SASEGT. The CDR3 contains 15 residues. The trim removed 2 bases at V and 2 bases at J, leaving 6 bases unmatched. CDR3 DNA sequence: TGTGCCAGCAGTGAATCAGTCAGGGGGACCTACGAGCAGTACTTC. Translation gives CASSESVRGTYEQYF.

The J gene is TRBJ2-1, the V gene TRBV4-1; 8 bases fit TRBD1. The CDR3 totals 13 residues. Germline V gene lookup returns CDR1 MGHRA and CDR2 YSYEKL. Trimming took 6 bases from V and 8 from J; bases not matched to a gene: 6. The CDR3 sequence: CASRMTGVHEQFF. In DNA, the CDR3 is TGCGCCAGCAGAATGACAGGGGTACATGAGCAGTTCTTC.

The J gene is TRBJ2-7, the V gene TRBV4-3, with 11 positions matching TRBD2. The CDR3 spans 15 residues. Per germline, CDR1 LGHNA and CDR2 YSLEER. The ends lost 2 bases at V and 0 bases at J; junction bases unmatched: 0. For the CDR3, the DNA is TGCGCCAGCAGCCAAACTAGCGGGAGCTCCTACGAGCAGTACTTC. It codes for CASSQTSGSSYEQYF.

Only one count was recorded for this clone. V is TRBV7-2 and J is TRBJ2-2; TRBD2 agrees at 8 bases. The CDR3 is 15 residues long. Germline lookup yields CDR1 SGHTA and CDR2 FQGNSA. V shed 4 bases, J shed 4 bases, and the junction held 5 bases outside the gene matches. The CDR3 coding sequence is TGTGCCAGCAGCTCACTAGCGGTCCTCACCGGGGAGCTGTTTTTT. Protein: CASSSLAVLTGELFF.

This clone was recorded a few times. This sequence joins TRBV9 and TRBJ2-5, with D maybe TRBD2 (6 bases). Deletions cut 3 bases from V and 2 bases from J, with 17 bases between. There are 16 residues in the CDR3. Germline CDR1 is SGDLS and CDR2 is YYNGEE. The CDR3 protein is CASSGDLRTIQETQYF. In nucleotides, the CDR3 is TGTGCCAGCAGCGGAGATTTGCGGACTATTCAAGAGACCCAGTACTTC.